One sample yielded the 18 T cell receptor beta chains listed below, sequenced in a study of CD8 T cells in Susac syndrome. About 0.45 to 1 ug RNA was reverse transcribed with random hexamers. Each CDR3 protein gets one entry after TCRdb re-called the immunoSEQ multiplex PCR reads with MiXCR. This table holds approximately 200,000 distinct CDR3 sequences, almost 96% found once. Specimen: CD4+ T cells from PBMCs. All receptors come from a human donor with multiple sclerosis.

This sequence joins TRBV3-1 and TRBJ1-6, with TRBD1 identical over 8 bases. After removal of 1 base from V and 9 bases from J, the junction contained 5 bases not matched to a gene. The CDR3 totals 15 residues. Germline V gives CDR1 LGHDT, CDR2 YNNKEL (reference sequence). The CDR3 region has the DNA TGTGCCAGCAGCCAAGTGGTTGACAGGGGTTCACCCCTCCACTTT. Protein: CASSQVVDRGSPLHF.

CDR3 region: CASSPRDRNSPLHF. DNA for the CDR3: TGTGCCAGCAGCCCACGGGACCGCAATTCACCCCTCCACTTT. The rearrangement links TRBV9 to TRBJ1-6, with D perhaps TRBD1 (5 bases). The CDR3 has 14 residues. The V gene lost 4 bases and the J gene lost 7 bases, with 12 bases spanning the gap. CDR1 is SGDLS and CDR2 is YYNGEE in the germline V gene.

V and J are TRBV13 and TRBJ1-5; the D gene is possibly TRBD1 (5 bases). There are 15 residues in the CDR3. V lost 0 bases, J lost 6 bases, and 12 bases lay in between. Looked up from germline, CDR1 is PRHDT and CDR2 is FYEKMQ (reference sequence). CDR3 nucleotide sequence: TGTGCCAGCAGCTTAGGCCAAGGGGAGGGTCAGCCCCAGCATTTT. Residues: CASSLGQGEGQPQHF.

The rearrangement uses TRBV29-1 and TRBJ1-1; D gene uncertain. In germline, CDR1 is SQVTM, CDR2 ANQGSEA. This CDR3 comprises 14 residues. The V and J ends lost 4 bases and 3 bases respectively, with 15 bases between them. CDR3 loop: CSVAKQSQDTEAFF. The CDR3 DNA reads as TGCAGCGTTGCAAAGCAGTCGCAAGACACTGAAGCTTTCTTT.

The chain carries TRBV9 and TRBJ1-1, with TRBD1 as a possible D gene (5 bases). Germline V gene data show CDR1 as SGDLS and CDR2 as YYNGEE. V shed 0 bases and J shed 6 bases, with 12 bases lying between them. The CDR3 spans 14 residues. CDR3 DNA: TGTGCCAGCAGCGTAGGCGAGGGGAGAGCTGAAGCTTTCTTT. The encoded protein is CASSVGEGRAEAFF.

V and J are TRBV3-1 and TRBJ1-1; D may be TRBD1 (5 bases). Germline V gene lookup returns CDR1 LGHDT and CDR2 YNNKEL (reference sequence). Trimming cost V 3 bases and J 0 bases, with 14 bases left between them. CDR3 length equals 16 residues. DNA for the CDR3: TGTGCCAGCAGCCAGACACGAGGGGTCATGAACACTGAAGCTTTCTTT. Encoded protein: CASSQTRGVMNTEAFF.

This chain connects TRBV30 to TRBJ2-3; a possible D gene is TRBD2 (6 bases). V lost 1 base and J lost 4, with 6 bases in between. The CDR3 covers 12 residues. Looked up from germline, CDR1 is GTSNPN and CDR2 is SVGIG (reference sequence). The CDR3: CAWSAGADTQYF. CDR3 DNA: TGTGCCTGGAGTGCGGGAGCAGATACGCAGTATTTT.

This chain joins TRBV3-1 and TRBJ2-7, with no clear D. There are 16 residues in the CDR3. Between the trimmed V and J ends, which lost 1 base and 3 bases, there was a span of 16 bases. CDR1 is LGHDT, CDR2 YNNKEL, per germline (reference sequence). The CDR3 region is CASSQVDPRSRYEQYF. The DNA for the CDR3 is TGTGCCAGCAGCCAAGTGGACCCCAGGAGCCGCTACGAGCAGTACTTC.

V and J are TRBV20-1 and TRBJ1-1, with 7 positions matching TRBD1. The junction had 16 bases not matched to a gene; V was cut back by 6 bases and J by 3 bases. The germline V gene has CDR1 DFQATT and CDR2 SNEGSKA (reference sequence). The CDR3 covers 16 residues. In DNA form, the CDR3 reads TGCAGTGCCCCAGGGGGTCAGTTCGGAGAAGACACTGAAGCTTTCTTT. It is translated as CSAPGGQFGEDTEAFF.

The J gene is TRBJ1-1, the V gene TRBV4-3; D might be TRBD1 (6 bases). The CDR3 runs to 15 residues. CDR1 and CDR2 from the germline V gene are LGHNA and YSLEER. Trimming took off 1 base at V and 1 base at J, with 10 bases between the two ends. CDR3 loop: CASSQVRGRNTEAFF. DNA for the CDR3: TGCGCCAGCAGCCAAGTGAGGGGGAGGAACACTGAAGCTTTCTTT.

This chain connects TRBV15 to TRBJ2-5, with D hard to call. The CDR3 covers 13 residues. Germline assignment: CDR1 LNHNV and CDR2 YYDKDF (reference sequence). Trimming stripped 0 bases from V and 3 bases from J, with 5 bases between. This CDR3 is CATSRDSEETQYF. CDR3 nucleotide sequence: TGTGCCACCAGCAGAGATTCGGAAGAGACCCAGTACTTC. Combining the CDR3 with reference TRBV15 and TRBJ2-5 gives the whole variable domain DAMVIQNPRYQVTQFGKPVTLSCSQTLNHNVMYWYQQKSSQAPKLLFHYYDKDFNNEADTPDNFQSRRPNTSFCFLDIRSPGLGDTAMYLCATSRDSEETQYFGPGTRLLVL.

The V gene is TRBV27, the J gene TRBJ2-7, with TRBD1 matching over 9 bases. The CDR3 runs to 17 residues. Unmatched junction bases numbered 14, after V lost 6 bases and J lost 2 bases. Germline V gene lookup returns CDR1 MNHEY and CDR2 SMNVEV (reference sequence). This chain's CDR3 is CASRTGTGPDVAYEQYF. The CDR3 bases are TGTGCCAGCAGGACCGGGACAGGGCCAGACGTAGCCTACGAGCAGTACTTC.

The rearrangement joins TRBV29-1 to TRBJ1-1, with 8 nucleotides matching TRBD1. V lost 6 bases to trimming and J lost 4 bases; unmatched junction nucleotides: 13. CDR1 is SQVTM, CDR2 ANQGSEA, per germline. The CDR3 extends over 15 amino acids. CDR3 DNA sequence: TGCAGCGTGGGACAGGTGGTGACCCTGGCCACTGAAGCTTTCTTT. Its translation: CSVGQVVTLATEAFF. Supplemented by reference TRBV29-1 and TRBJ1-1, the full variable domain reads SAVISQKPSRDICQRGTSLTIQCQVDSQVTMMFWYRQQPGQSLTLIATANQGSEATYESGFVIDKFPISRPNLTFSTLTVSNMSPEDSSIYLCSVGQVVTLATEAFFGQGTRLTVV.

This sequence joins TRBV6-5 and TRBJ2-7; D is perhaps TRBD1 (5 bases). CDR3 length: 14 amino acids. The germline V and J ends were trimmed by 7 bases and 1 base, with 14 bases remaining between them. CDR1 and CDR2 (germline): MNHEY, SVGAGI. CDR3 nucleotides: TGTGCCAGCAAGGGGCCAGGAACGTCCTACGAGCAGTACTTC. The encoded protein is CASKGPGTSYEQYF.

The chain has TRBV21-1 and TRBJ1-5; TRBD1, as called in the table, went unchecked against the DNA. TRBV21-1 is deemed a pseudogene. This CDR3 spans 17 amino acids. The CDR3 region has the DNA TGTGCCAGCAGCAAAGATGGGGACGGAAAGCGCAATCAGCCCCAGCATTTT. Translating it yields CASSKDGDGKRNQPQHF.

The CDR3: CASSLPGGGYTF. CDR3 nucleotides: TGTGCCAGCAGCTTGCCTGGGGGAGGCTACACCTTC. The chain recombines TRBV7-8 with TRBJ1-2; D possibly corresponds to TRBD1 (5 bases). The CDR3 spans 12 residues. Trimming shortened V by 3 bases and J by 8 bases, and 10 bases separated the two germline ends. CDR1 SGHVS and CDR2 FQNEAQ come from the germline V gene.

The chain couples TRBV12-3 or TRBV12-4 to TRBJ2-7; D is perhaps TRBD2 (6 bases). V gave up 1 base and J gave up 0 bases, with 7 bases separating them. The CDR3 contains 14 residues. This CDR3 is CASSLGGVSYEQYF. The CDR3 DNA reads as TGTGCCAGCAGTTTAGGGGGGGTCTCCTACGAGCAGTACTTC.

The genes are TRBV5-4 and TRBJ1-4; D is unclear. With 4 bases removed from V and 1 base from J, the gap between germline ends came to 17 bases. The CDR3 has 17 amino acids. Germline CDR1 is SGHNT and CDR2 is YYREEE (reference sequence). CDR3 sequence reads: CASSRRGLVGTNEKLFF. CDR3 coding DNA: TGTGCCAGCAGCCGGCGAGGGCTAGTAGGAACTAATGAAAAACTGTTTTTT.